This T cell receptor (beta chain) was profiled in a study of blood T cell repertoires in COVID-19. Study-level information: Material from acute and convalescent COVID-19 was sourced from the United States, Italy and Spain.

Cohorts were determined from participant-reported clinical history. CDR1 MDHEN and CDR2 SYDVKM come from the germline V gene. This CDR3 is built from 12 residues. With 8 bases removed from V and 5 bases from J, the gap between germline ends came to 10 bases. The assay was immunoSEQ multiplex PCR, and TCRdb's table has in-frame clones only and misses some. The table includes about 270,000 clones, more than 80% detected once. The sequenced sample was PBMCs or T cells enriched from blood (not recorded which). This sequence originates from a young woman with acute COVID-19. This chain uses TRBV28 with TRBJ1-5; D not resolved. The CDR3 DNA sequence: TGTGCCAGCTTTAGGCGGGATCAGCCCCAGCATTTT. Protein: CASFRRDQPQHF.